This T cell receptor beta chain was documented in a study of beta chain features in type 1 diabetes. This clone showed up just a few times. Every bit of the isolated RNA underwent reverse transcription, so sequencing read expressed TCRB transcripts. Produced via immunoSEQ multiplex PCR; TCRdb's table is partial and in-frame only. The sample lists 600,000 to 650,000 clones; around a sixth were seen once. Material: naive CD4+ T cells from blood. The sequence came from a man aged 18 to 30 in good health.

CDR3 protein: CASSPGTGYNEQFF. Written as DNA, the CDR3 is TGCGCCAGCAGCCCCGGGACAGGGTACAATGAGCAGTTCTTC. The rearrangement links TRBV5-1 to TRBJ2-1, with TRBD1 matching over 9 bases. V was clipped by 4 bases and J by 4 bases; unmatched bases: 3. The CDR3 covers 14 residues. Germline-derived CDR1 and CDR2 are SGHRS and YFSETQ.